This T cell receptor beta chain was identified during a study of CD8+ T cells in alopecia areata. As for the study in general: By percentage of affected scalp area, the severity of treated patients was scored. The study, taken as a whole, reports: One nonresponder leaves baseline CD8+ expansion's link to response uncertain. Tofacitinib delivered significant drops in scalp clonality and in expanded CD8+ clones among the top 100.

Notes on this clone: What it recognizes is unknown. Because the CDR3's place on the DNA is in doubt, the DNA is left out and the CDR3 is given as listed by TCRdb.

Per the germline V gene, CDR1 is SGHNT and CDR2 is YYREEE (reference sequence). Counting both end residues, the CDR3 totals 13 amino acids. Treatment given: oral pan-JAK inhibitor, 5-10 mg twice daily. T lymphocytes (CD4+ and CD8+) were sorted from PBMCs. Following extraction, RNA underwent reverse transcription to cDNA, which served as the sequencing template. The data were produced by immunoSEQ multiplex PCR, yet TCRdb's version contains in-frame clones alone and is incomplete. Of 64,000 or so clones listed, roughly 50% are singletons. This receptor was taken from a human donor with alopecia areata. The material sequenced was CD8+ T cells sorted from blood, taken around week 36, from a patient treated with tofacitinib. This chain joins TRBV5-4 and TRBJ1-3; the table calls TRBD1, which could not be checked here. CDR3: CASTLWGQGSLYF.